This paragraph covers one T cell receptor beta chain sequence. Its target antigen remains unknown. There are no base qualities to consult, and no much larger clone falls within one base. The CDR3 regions of human TCRbeta chains were analyzed by immunosequencing. In the paper's pipeline: TCRs in the repertoires were matched against a reference library of SARS-CoV-2-specific TCRs that had been generated with the MIRA antigen-specificity platform. Breadth was defined as the fraction of unique TCRs that were SARS-CoV-2-associated. Depth was defined as the fraction of total T cells that were SARS-CoV-2-associated. Using the MIRA data, each spike-specific TCR was mapped to the spike region that the TCR reacts to and placed in a CD4 or CD8 class. Log10-transformed breadth and depth values were compared by one-way ANOVA with Sidak's multiple comparisons tests. This is the immuneACCESS table as TCRdb keeps it, with only in-frame sequences that have V and J called. A part of the clones is gone; compared with another copy, unresolved V genes explain less than half, and the rest is unexplained. That table furnishes V, J and clone size, whereas the DNA furnished D and trimming. Present in this sample are roughly 140,000 clones, more than 85% of which were seen just once. Jointly, the top ten make up 12% of the sample.

The sample is drawn from a study of T cell responses to AZD1222 COVID-19 vaccine (dated by TCRdb to the early 2020s). For the study in its entirety: TCR sequencing covered more than 230 trial participants: 200 to 220 given two doses of AZD1222 and some 25 given two doses of MenACWY control vaccine. Trial participants were enrolled by age into 18-55, 56-69 and 70-plus year subgroups, with approximately 160, 26 and 62 TCR-sequenced participants respectively.

Including the terminal cysteine and phenylalanine, the CDR3 comprises 14 residues. Only the CDR3 DNA is retained, 42 bases long and in frame from the first base. The germline V gene provides CDR1 ENHRY and CDR2 SYGVKD. Trimming costs V 2 bases and J 1 base, and their ends lie 9 bases apart. The full study reports these points: Vaccine-associated CD4 TCRs spanned the whole spike protein, with dominant responses in regions 160-218 and 743-854. After two AZD1222 doses, spike-specific TCR breadth and depth were significantly higher than at day 0 and than in MenACWY recipients. In the small 56-69-year group, the increase in depth fell short of significance, most likely because of low power. Nearly half of unique spike-specific TCRs reportedly recognized epitopes outside regions mutated in the B.1.351 and B.1.1.7 variants. Conclusions about previously exposed vaccinees are limited, since just a handful of AZD1222 recipients were seropositive for SARS-CoV-2 at baseline. Most participants were white British and females outnumbered males, and the authors suggested that clonal diversity may have been underestimated. No day 14 peak-response samples were available, so repertoires were characterized only after the peak T cell response.

Per the publication, the time point label means: sample from adult after SARS-CoV-2 infection, after symptom onset. Two convalescent COVID-19 patients, sampled after symptom onset from adults with prior SARS-CoV-2 infection, were also TCR-sequenced for comparison. The sequence joins TRBV10-3 to TRBJ2-7, with the D gene uncertain. The sequence derives from an adult who had recovered from COVID-19. The sequencing used peripheral blood, collected after recovery from COVID-19. The CDR3 reads as follows: CAISERVDSYEQYF. The DNA sequence is TGTGCCATCAGTGAGAGGGTTGATTCCTACGAGCAGTACTTC.